A single sample is the source of the 28 T cell receptor beta chains below, sequenced in a study of shared T cell receptors in the human thymus. Generated by immunoSEQ multiplex PCR, the TCRdb table keeps only in-frame clones and is missing some. The sample carries 630,000 or so clones, about 87% recorded once. These data also formed part of another study, on human thymus T cells.

Sequences were obtained from thymocytes. The receptors stem from a boy in the first two years of life with a congenital heart defect.

The chain employs TRBV19 and TRBJ1-1, with D uncertain. This CDR3 is built from 13 residues. The V end was cut by 3 bases, the J end by 0 bases, with 5 bases between. Germline V gene lookup returns CDR1 LNHDA and CDR2 SQIVND (reference sequence). The chain's CDR3 is CASSIEVNTEAFF. The CDR3 DNA is TGTGCCAGTAGTATTGAGGTGAACACTGAAGCTTTCTTT. Drawing the rest from reference TRBV19 and TRBJ1-1, the complete variable domain is DGGITQSPKYLFRKEGQNVTLSCEQNLNHDAMYWYRQDPGQGLRLIYYSQIVNDFQKGDIAEGYSVSREKKESFPLTVTSAQKNPTAFYLCASSIEVNTEAFFGQGTRLTVV.

The chain couples TRBV7-9 to TRBJ2-3; maybe TRBD1 (5 bases). Germline V gene lookup returns CDR1 SEHNR and CDR2 FQNEAQ (reference sequence). Trimming left V 8 bases short and J 2 bases short, with 11 bases between. CDR3 size: 13 residues. DNA of the CDR3: TGTGCCAGCGGGGCAGCAAACACAGATACGCAGTATTTT. This encodes CASGAANTDTQYF. The full variable domain, rest sourced from reference TRBV7-9 and TRBJ2-3, is DTGVSQNPRHKITKRGQNVTFRCDPISEHNRLYWYRQTLGQGPEFLTYFQNEAQLEKSRLLSDRFSAERPKGSFSTLEIQRTEQGDSAMYLCASGAANTDTQYFGPGTRLTVL.

This CDR3 is CASSQDKDREVDNSPLHF. The CDR3 nucleotides are TGCGCCAGCAGCCAAGATAAGGACAGGGAAGTCGATAATTCACCCCTCCACTTT. The chain is built from TRBV4-3 and TRBJ1-6, with 8 bases lining up with TRBD1. The CDR3 has 18 residues. The ends lost 0 bases at V and 5 bases at J; junction bases unmatched: 9. The germline V gene encodes CDR1 LGHNA and CDR2 YSLEER.

The chain employs TRBV7-9 and TRBJ2-5; 10 bases align to TRBD1. Germline V gene data show CDR1 as SEHNR and CDR2 as FQNEAQ (reference sequence). V shed 5 bases, J shed 5 bases, and the junction held 8 bases outside the gene matches. This CDR3 has 15 residues. CDR3 protein: CASSPRDRGTETQYF. The CDR3 region has the DNA TGTGCCAGCAGCCCCCGGGACAGGGGTACGGAGACCCAGTACTTC.

This clone was counted once. The rearrangement links TRBV6-4 to TRBJ2-6, with a weak D call TRBD1 (5 bases). Trimming removed 3 bases from V and 3 bases from J, with 6 bases in between. Germline values: CDR1 MRHNA, CDR2 SNTAGT. This CDR3 has 14 residues. CDR3 residues: CASSEGDGANVLTF. The CDR3 nucleotides read TGTGCCAGCAGTGAAGGGGATGGGGCCAACGTCCTGACTTTC.

This clone was picked up a small number of times. The V call is TRBV14, the J call TRBJ2-3; 10 bases map to TRBD2. CDR3 size: 18 residues. Germline-derived CDR1 and CDR2 are SGHDN and FVKESK. With 6 bases clipped from V and 0 bases from J, the junction kept 12 bases outside the gene matches. CDR3 coding DNA: TGTGCCAGCAGAGGAGGGAGCGGGAGGGCGTTAAGCACAGATACGCAGTATTTT. Translated, it gives CASRGGSGRALSTDTQYF.

The chain links TRBV5-4 to TRBJ2-1; 7 positions agree with TRBD2. V dropped 2 bases and J dropped 5; count of bases not matched to a gene: 13. The germline V gene has CDR1 SGHNT and CDR2 YYREEE (reference sequence). The CDR3 contains 17 residues. The CDR3 DNA is TGTGCCAGCAGCTTACCGGATGGGGGGGTAAGAAACAATGAGCAGTTCTTC. Amino acid sequence: CASSLPDGGVRNNEQFF.

This chain uses TRBV5-5 with TRBJ2-1; 9 bases map to TRBD1. Losses at the gene ends were 0 bases for V and 6 bases for J; bases not matched to a gene: 4. CDR3 length equals 15 residues. Germline loops: CDR1 SGHKS, CDR2 YYEKEE (reference sequence). The CDR3 nucleotides read TGTGCCAGCAGCTTGGTGGGACAGGGTGGCAATGAGCAGTTCTTC. It encodes CASSLVGQGGNEQFF.

The rearrangement links TRBV10-1 to TRBJ1-5; 8 bases are a match to TRBD1. CDR1 and CDR2 (germline): WNHNN, SYGVQD (reference sequence). CDR3 length: 18 residues. After removal of 7 bases from V and 0 bases from J, the junction contained 14 bases not matched to a gene. As DNA, the CDR3 is TGCGCCAGCATTAGTAATGACAGGGGAGGTTATAGCAATCAGCCCCAGCATTTT. It specifies CASISNDRGGYSNQPQHF.

This clone has only a few counts. The same CDR3 can be traced to other DNA sequences in this sample. The rearrangement uses TRBV7-6 and TRBJ2-7; 7 bases line up with TRBD1. Germline-derived CDR1 and CDR2 are SGHVS and FNYEAQ. There are 14 residues in the CDR3. V lost 1 base to trimming and J lost 3 bases; unmatched junction nucleotides: 3. CDR3 bases: TGTGCCAGCAGCTTAGGTGCAGGGGGCTACGAGCAGTACTTC. Its translation is CASSLGAGGYEQYF.

This chain connects TRBV4-3 to TRBJ2-1, with D maybe TRBD2 (6 bases). This CDR3 is built from 17 residues. The V gene's germline CDR1 is LGHNA and CDR2 YSLEER. V gave up 2 bases and J gave up 7 bases, with 21 bases separating them. CDR3 sequence: CASSQLPVRDYGNEQFF. CDR3 coding DNA: TGCGCCAGCAGCCAATTGCCGGTGCGGGATTACGGTAATGAGCAGTTCTTC.

The J gene is TRBJ2-1, the V gene TRBV10-3; D possibly corresponds to TRBD2 (6 bases). The CDR3 sequence is 12 residues long. Germline CDR1 ENHRY, CDR2 SYGVKD. Trimming removed 10 bases from V and 6 bases from J, with 13 bases in between. The CDR3: CATRDRRNEQFF. The CDR3 bases are TGTGCCACGCGGGATCGGCGCAATGAGCAGTTCTTC.

The chain has TRBV27 and TRBJ1-2; D unclear. This CDR3 is 15 amino acids long. V lost 5 bases, J lost 2 bases, and 15 bases lay in between. Germline CDR1 is MNHEY and CDR2 is SMNVEV (reference sequence). The CDR3 sequence is CASSPLQETNYGYTF. The CDR3 DNA follows: TGTGCCAGCAGTCCACTACAAGAGACCAACTATGGCTACACCTTC.

The rearrangement uses TRBV10-3 and TRBJ2-5, with 7 bases lining up with TRBD2. V lost 6 bases to trimming and J lost 5 bases; unmatched junction nucleotides: 12. CDR1 and CDR2 from the germline V gene are ENHRY and SYGVKD. This CDR3 region has 15 residues. The CDR3 DNA is TGTGCCATCAGCCCCGGAGCGGGGCTGTGGGAGACCCAGTACTTC. Encoded protein: CAISPGAGLWETQYF.

This chain links TRBV10-3 with TRBJ1-2, with TRBD1 matching 7 bases. Germline V CDR1 and CDR2: ENHRY, SYGVKD. This CDR3 is built from 15 residues. The ends lost 6 bases at V and 8 bases at J; junction bases unmatched: 15. The CDR3 protein is CAIRDPPDRERGYTF. In DNA form, the CDR3 reads TGTGCCATCAGGGATCCCCCCGACAGGGAGAGGGGCTACACCTTC.

The rearrangement uses TRBV4-3 and TRBJ2-5; TRBD1 matches at 11 bases. The germline V gene has CDR1 LGHNA and CDR2 YSLEER. This CDR3 contains 17 residues. Trimming took 0 bases from V and 1 from J; bases not matched to a gene: 4. The CDR3 nucleotides read TGCGCCAGCAGCCAAGAGGGACAGGGGGACCCCCAAGAGACCCAGTACTTC. Amino acids: CASSQEGQGDPQETQYF.

The chain links TRBV10-3 to TRBJ1-6; D remains unclear. There are 15 residues in the CDR3. The germline CDR1 and CDR2 sequences are ENHRY and SYGVKD. V was cut by 4 bases and J by 4 bases, with 11 bases left in between. In nucleotides, the CDR3 is TGTGCCATCAGTGGTTCAGCTAGATATAATTCACCCCTCCACTTT. Its protein product is CAISGSARYNSPLHF.

The chain uses TRBV6-1 and TRBJ1-2, with D perhaps TRBD1 (6 bases). The CDR3 is 12 amino acids. The V end was cut by 8 bases, the J end by 4 bases, with 11 bases between. Germline assignment: CDR1 MNHNS and CDR2 SASEGT. The DNA for the CDR3 is TGTGCCAGCGAAGGACAGTTCTATGGCTACACCTTC. Protein sequence: CASEGQFYGYTF.

V and J are TRBV9 and TRBJ2-7, with 12 bases that match TRBD2. Germline V gene sequence: CDR1 SGDLS, CDR2 YYNGEE. Losses at the gene ends were 0 bases for V and 4 bases for J; bases not matched to a gene: 8. This CDR3 region has 17 residues. The CDR3 loop reads CASSVGASGRARYEQYF. The CDR3 DNA sequence: TGTGCCAGCAGCGTAGGAGCTAGCGGGAGGGCGAGGTACGAGCAGTACTTC.

V and J are TRBV18 and TRBJ1-4; D might be TRBD1 (5 bases). This CDR3 has 15 amino acids. The V gene lost 3 bases and the J gene lost 0 bases, with 8 bases spanning the gap. CDR1 is KGHSH, CDR2 LQKENI, per germline. In nucleotides, the CDR3 is TGTGCCAGCTCACCGGACATTTCAACTAATGAAAAACTGTTTTTT. The encoded protein is CASSPDISTNEKLFF.

J is TRBJ1-5 and V is TRBV4-2, with D perhaps TRBD1 (5 bases). Trimming took off 2 bases at V and 5 bases at J, with 13 bases between the two ends. CDR3 size: 15 residues. Germline CDR1 reads LGHNA; CDR2 reads YNFKEQ. The DNA of the CDR3 is TGTGCCAGCAGCCAACGGGGGGATCAGGATCAGCCCCAGCATTTT. Its translation is CASSQRGDQDQPQHF.

V gene TRBV4-3 combines with J gene TRBJ2-3; D is perhaps TRBD2 (5 bases). The germline V gene encodes CDR1 LGHNA and CDR2 YSLEER. The CDR3 totals 18 residues. V was trimmed by 0 bases and J by 1 base, leaving 17 bases between them. CDR3 sequence (DNA): TGCGCCAGCAGCCAAGAGGAAGGGCCCGGGATGGGCACAGATACGCAGTATTTT. Its translation is CASSQEEGPGMGTDTQYF.

V gene TRBV13 combines with J gene TRBJ1-2; possibly TRBD1 for D (6 bases). V was pared by 4 bases and J by 1 base, with 13 bases between. Germline V gene lookup returns CDR1 PRHDT and CDR2 FYEKMQ (reference sequence). CDR3 length: 15 residues. CDR3 region: CASSSRDTLNYGYTF. The CDR3, as DNA: TGTGCCAGCAGCTCTCGGGACACCCTTAACTATGGCTACACCTTC.

V usage is TRBV7-2 and J usage is TRBJ2-2; 15 bases align to TRBD2. With V trimmed by 1 base and J by 2 bases, 5 bases remained unmatched. CDR3 length: 19 residues. Germline assignment: CDR1 SGHTA and CDR2 FQGNSA. CDR3 protein: CASSLGGLAGGINTGELFF. The CDR3 DNA reads TGTGCCAGCAGCTTAGGTGGACTAGCGGGGGGGATAAACACCGGGGAGCTGTTTTTT.

The J gene is TRBJ1-1, the V gene TRBV9, with D unresolved. Trimming took 0 bases from V and 3 from J, leaving 6 bases between them. Germline CDR1 is SGDLS and CDR2 is YYNGEE. CDR3 length: 13 amino acids. CDR3 amino acids: CASSVGAHTEAFF. For the CDR3, the DNA is TGTGCCAGCAGCGTAGGGGCCCACACTGAAGCTTTCTTT.

The CDR3 here is CASSRGGSYEQYF. In DNA form, the CDR3 reads TGCGCCAGCAGCCGGGGCGGCTCCTACGAGCAGTACTTC. The V call is TRBV4-3, the J call TRBJ2-7, with D maybe TRBD1 (5 bases). Germline CDR1 and CDR2: LGHNA and YSLEER. This CDR3 region has 13 residues. With 4 bases removed from V and 0 bases from J, the gap between germline ends came to 7 bases.

The DNA of the CDR3 is TGCGCCAGCAGGAGGGAGGTCGGACAGGGAGTTCCCACAGATACGCAGTATTTT. Its translation: CASRREVGQGVPTDTQYF. This sequence joins TRBV5-1 and TRBJ2-3, with 8 bases fitting TRBD1. The CDR3 runs 18 residues. Germline V CDR1 and CDR2: SGHRS, YFSETQ. V shed 5 bases and J 2 bases; nucleotides not matched to a gene: 16.

This chain links TRBV11-2 with TRBJ2-2, with 9 positions matching TRBD1. Germline values: CDR1 SGHAT, CDR2 FQNNGV. This CDR3 region has 17 residues. Unmatched junction bases numbered 6, after V lost 4 bases and J lost 0 bases. In DNA form, the CDR3 reads TGTGCCAGCAGCTGCTACCGACAGGGGGCGAACACCGGGGAGCTGTTTTTT. Translated, it gives CASSCYRQGANTGELFF.